These T cell receptor beta chains were read from a single sample in a study of control samples from healthy donors and cancer patients. Here immunoSEQ multiplex PCR was the method, and the copy in TCRdb shows in-frame clones only, minus some. There are 150,000 to 170,000 clones in the sample; 85% to 95% occur only once, and about 5.2% lies in the top ten. Sequenced input: blood. The receptors were gathered from a man in his forties in good health. The CDR3 runs from the conserved cysteine through the conserved F or W.

j_call: TRBJ2-1
v_call: TRBV18
cdr3_aa: CASSPLKRGSGEQFF

j_call: TRBJ2-3
v_call: TRBV2
cdr3_aa: CASRGPGLKGPDTQYF

j_call: TRBJ1-2
v_call: TRBV6-6
cdr3_aa: CASSRSPRTGGFGYTF

j_call: TRBJ1-5
v_call: TRBV28
cdr3_aa: CASSSPGTGSNQPQHF

j_call: TRBJ1-6
v_call: TRBV5-1
cdr3_aa: CASSLRGQGNNSPLHF

j_call: TRBJ2-3
v_call: TRBV24-1
cdr3_aa: CATRGTGSTDTQYF

j_call: TRBJ2-6
v_call: TRBV6-5
cdr3_aa: CASTREAGANVLTF

j_call: TRBJ2-2
v_call: TRBV7-9
cdr3_aa: CASSSPRDLAIDTGELFF

j_call: TRBJ1-4
v_call: TRBV5-1
cdr3_aa: CASSPRPDRSEKLFF

j_call: TRBJ2-7
v_call: TRBV9
cdr3_aa: CASSAGGTAVLEQYF

j_call: TRBJ1-1
v_call: TRBV21-1
cdr3_aa: CASSKGGNGVPNTEAFF

j_call: TRBJ2-3
v_call: TRBV6-5
cdr3_aa: CASSLTDTQYF

j_call: TRBJ2-1
v_call: TRBV10-3
cdr3_aa: CAISKGDRVSYNEQFF

j_call: TRBJ2-7
v_call: TRBV4-3
cdr3_aa: CASSQEFGAYEQYF

j_call: TRBJ1-5
v_call: TRBV3-1/TRBV3-2
cdr3_aa: CASSQVASDQPQHF

j_call: TRBJ2-6
v_call: TRBV3-1/TRBV3-2
cdr3_aa: CASSQDGGAGANVLTF

j_call: TRBJ1-2
v_call: TRBV11-2
cdr3_aa: CASSPRGGTYGYTF

j_call: TRBJ2-7
v_call: TRBV19
cdr3_aa: CASSPGQTPYEQYF

j_call: TRBJ1-5
v_call: TRBV19
cdr3_aa: CASSVGIDQPQHF

j_call: TRBJ1-1
v_call: TRBV27
cdr3_aa: CASSLLGQEAFF

j_call: TRBJ2-7
v_call: TRBV7-6
cdr3_aa: CASSPGPSSYEQYF

j_call: TRBJ1-2
v_call: TRBV28
cdr3_aa: CASALTRGGNGYTF

j_call: TRBJ1-4
v_call: TRBV7-6
cdr3_aa: CASSLSPGLYEKLFF

j_call: TRBJ1-1
v_call: TRBV11-2
cdr3_aa: CASSWGQGNTEAFF

j_call: TRBJ1-2
v_call: TRBV29-1
cdr3_aa: CSVPLHNYGYTF

j_call: TRBJ1-2
v_call: TRBV5-1
cdr3_aa: CASSLGVRTPINYGYTF

j_call: TRBJ1-2
v_call: TRBV19
cdr3_aa: CASRWTGYYGYTF

j_call: TRBJ1-6
v_call: TRBV14
cdr3_aa: CASSQVGGKINSPLHF

j_call: TRBJ2-2
v_call: TRBV6-6
cdr3_aa: CASSYATGGSTGELFF

j_call: TRBJ1-4
v_call: TRBV18
cdr3_aa: CASSPDSIPQGKLFF